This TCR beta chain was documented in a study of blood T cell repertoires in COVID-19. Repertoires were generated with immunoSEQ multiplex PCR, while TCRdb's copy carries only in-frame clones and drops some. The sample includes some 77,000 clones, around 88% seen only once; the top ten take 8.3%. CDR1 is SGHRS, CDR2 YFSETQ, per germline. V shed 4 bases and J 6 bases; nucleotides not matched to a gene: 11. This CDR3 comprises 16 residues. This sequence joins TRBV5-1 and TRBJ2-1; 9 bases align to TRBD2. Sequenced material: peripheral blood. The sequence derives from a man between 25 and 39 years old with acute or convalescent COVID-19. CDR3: CASSTAVVSGSNEQFF. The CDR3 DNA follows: TGCGCCAGCAGCACCGCAGTGGTTAGCGGGAGCAATGAGCAGTTCTTC.